These 23 T cell receptor beta chains were sequenced from one sample in a study of blood T cell repertoires in COVID-19. Measured with immunoSEQ multiplex PCR; TCRdb has only the in-frame clones, and not every one. Found here are tens of thousands of clones, about 88% of them singletons; the top ten hold about 8.9%. Sequencing was done on a sample of peripheral blood. The receptors were gathered from a human donor in a cohort sampled during active COVID-19.

This chain links TRBV5-1 with TRBJ1-1; 7 bases align to TRBD1. V was pared by 2 bases and J by 4 bases, with 5 bases of the junction left unmatched. Germline CDR1 and CDR2: SGHRS and YFSETQ. CDR3 length: 14 amino acids. The DNA of the CDR3 is TGCGCCAGCAGCTTAGATTCAGGGGGCACTGAAGCTTTCTTT. Translating it yields CASSLDSGGTEAFF.

This chain joins TRBV6-5 and TRBJ2-1; tentative D call: TRBD2 (5 bases). Germline V lookup: CDR1 MNHEY, CDR2 SVGAGI. Trimming cost V 7 bases and J 5 bases, with 15 bases left between them. The CDR3 has 14 amino acids. The CDR3 loop reads CASTVRRAHNEQFF. DNA for the CDR3: TGTGCCAGCACAGTTCGGCGGGCCCACAATGAGCAGTTCTTC.

The chain is built from TRBV3-1 (or the pseudogene TRBV3-2) and TRBJ2-1; 12 bases are shared with TRBD2. The V segment lost 0 bases and the J segment 7 bases; nucleotides outside the gene matches: 13. Germline CDR1 reads LGHDT; CDR2 reads YNNKEL (reference sequence). There are 19 residues in the CDR3. CDR3 bases: TGTGCCAGCAGCCAAGATAGGCCCCTGACTAGCGGGAGCGGGAATGAGCAGTTCTTC. Translated, it gives CASSQDRPLTSGSGNEQFF.

The CDR3 DNA is TGCGCCAGCGCGGGAGGAGGATTGGGTGAGCAGTTCTTC. Translation: CASAGGGLGEQFF. The V call is TRBV5-1, the J call TRBJ2-1, with 8 positions matching TRBD2. Trimming cost V 7 bases and J 9 bases; bases outside gene matches: 9. Germline V gene sequence: CDR1 SGHRS, CDR2 YFSETQ. CDR3 length: 13 amino acids.

The rearrangement joins TRBV28 to TRBJ1-1; perhaps TRBD1 as D (5 bases). Trimming removed 6 bases from V and 5 bases from J, with 16 bases in between. CDR1 and CDR2 from the germline V gene are MDHEN and SYDVKM. CDR3 length: 14 amino acids. As DNA, the CDR3 is TGTGCCAGCAGAGCCGGGGGGGGTCTTACTGAAGCTTTCTTT. This sequence encodes CASRAGGGLTEAFF.

The V gene is TRBV11-2, the J gene TRBJ2-3, with D possibly being TRBD2 (5 bases). V was clipped by 7 bases and J by 0 bases, with 14 bases between them. In germline, CDR1 is SGHAT, CDR2 FQNNGV. This CDR3 comprises 15 residues. The CDR3, as DNA: TGTGCCAGCACCAAACTAGGGTCAAGCACAGATACGCAGTATTTT. Its protein is CASTKLGSSTDTQYF.

The chain combines TRBV11-3 with TRBJ1-1, with D unresolved. This CDR3 region has 13 residues. CDR1 is SGHNT and CDR2 is YENEEA in the germline V gene. Trimming removed 0 bases from V and 10 bases from J, with 12 bases in between. The CDR3 DNA sequence: TGTGCCAGCAGCTTAGATCGCGAGGCTATAGCTTTCTTT. Translated, it gives CASSLDREAIAFF.

The chain couples TRBV4-3 to TRBJ1-1; D is possibly TRBD1 (6 bases). V lost 0 bases and J 1 base, leaving 15 bases between the germline ends. The CDR3 totals 17 residues. Germline CDR1 and CDR2: LGHNA and YSLEER. The CDR3 nucleotides are TGCGCCAGCAGCCAAGACGGATATGAGGGGGAGAACACTGAAGCTTTCTTT. Its translation is CASSQDGYEGENTEAFF.

The chain joins TRBV30 to TRBJ2-3; D remains ambiguous. The V end was cut by 2 bases, the J end by 2 bases, with 5 bases between. Germline V CDR1 and CDR2: GTSNPN, SVGIG (reference sequence). The CDR3 runs 12 residues. CDR3 residues: CAWSTTTDTQYF. CDR3 nucleotide sequence: TGTGCCTGGAGTACAACCACAGATACGCAGTATTTT. Variable domain in full (rest from reference TRBV30 and TRBJ2-3): SQTIHQWPATLVQPVGSPLSLECTVEGTSNPNLYWYRQAAGRGLQLLFYSVGIGQISSEVPQNLSASRPQDRQFILSSKKLLLSDSGFYLCAWSTTTDTQYFGPGTRLTVL.

The chain couples TRBV5-6 to TRBJ2-2; tentative D call: TRBD1 (6 bases). The CDR3 totals 18 residues. CDR1 and CDR2 from the germline V gene are SGHDT and YYEEEE. Deletions cut 4 bases from V and 1 base from J, with 20 bases between. CDR3 sequence reads: CASSPPVGADLNTGELFF. The CDR3 nucleotides are TGTGCCAGCAGCCCCCCGGTGGGGGCCGACTTGAACACCGGGGAGCTGTTTTTT.

This clone was picked up one time. The chain employs TRBV27 and TRBJ1-6, with 7 bases aligning to TRBD1. Germline CDR1 reads MNHEY; CDR2 reads SMNVEV (reference sequence). There are 17 residues in the CDR3. V lost 3 bases to trimming and J lost 4 bases; unmatched junction nucleotides: 9. The CDR3 DNA reads as TGTGCCAGCAGTTTTCAGGGGGAAGACGGTTATAATTCACCCCTCCACTTT. It translates to CASSFQGEDGYNSPLHF.

The chain has TRBV10-2 and TRBJ2-5; D may be TRBD1 (5 bases). The CDR3 runs 13 residues. Germline-derived CDR1 and CDR2 are WSHSY and SAAADI. V was cut by 6 bases and J by 1 base, with 9 bases left in between. The DNA for the CDR3 is TGCGCCAGCAGAAGACAGCCCCAAGAGACCCAGTACTTC. Translated: CASRRQPQETQYF.

In this sample, this clone turned up once. As DNA, the CDR3 is TGCGCCAGCGAGGGACTAGCGGGAAACGCGGCCCCCTACGAGCAGTACTTC. This sequence encodes CASEGLAGNAAPYEQYF. The chain couples TRBV5-1 to TRBJ2-7, with 13 positions matching TRBD2. Germline CDR1 and CDR2: SGHRS and YFSETQ. V gave up 7 bases and J gave up 2 bases; unmatched junction bases: 12. CDR3 length equals 17 residues.

This chain connects TRBV18 to TRBJ2-5; 13 bases are shared with TRBD2. CDR1 is KGHSH, CDR2 LQKENI, per germline. The CDR3 runs 17 residues. Trimming removed 3 bases from V and 5 bases from J; junction bases left unmatched: 9. Here the CDR3 DNA reads TGTGCCAGCTCACCGAGACTAGCGGGAGGAACCCCGGAGACCCAGTACTTC. It encodes CASSPRLAGGTPETQYF.

The rearrangement joins TRBV28 to TRBJ1-2, with D hard to call. Trimming pared 6 bases from V and 6 bases from J, leaving 5 bases between. CDR1 is MDHEN, CDR2 SYDVKM, per germline. This CDR3 has 10 amino acids. The CDR3 coding sequence is TGTGCCAGCAGCCTAAATGGCTACACCTTC. Translated, it gives CASSLNGYTF.

The genes are TRBV5-1 and TRBJ1-5; D is perhaps TRBD1 (6 bases). V was pared by 4 bases and J by 4 bases, with 9 bases between. Per germline, CDR1 SGHRS and CDR2 YFSETQ. CDR3 size: 13 residues. CDR3 DNA sequence: TGCGCCAGCAGCATCCAGGGGAATCAGCCCCAGCATTTT. Translation gives CASSIQGNQPQHF.

CDR3 in DNA: TGTGCCAGCTCACCACGGACAGGGTCCCGCACAGATACGCAGTATTTT. Protein sequence: CASSPRTGSRTDTQYF. J is TRBJ2-3 and V is TRBV18; 8 bases map to TRBD1. From germline, CDR1 is KGHSH and CDR2 LQKENI. The junction had 4 bases not matched to a gene; V was cut back by 1 base and J by 1 base. The CDR3 runs to 16 residues.

This chain uses TRBV9 with TRBJ1-4; 7 bases are a match to TRBD1. Germline CDR1 reads SGDLS; CDR2 reads YYNGEE. The CDR3 loop spans 15 amino acids. The J segment lost 7 bases and the V segment lost 3 bases, leaving 9 bases of the junction unmatched. In DNA form, the CDR3 reads TGTGCCAGCAGCGCCGAGGGGGCTTTACGTGAAAAACTGTTTTTT. Amino acid sequence: CASSAEGALREKLFF.

The V and J genes are TRBV7-9 and TRBJ2-1; a weak D match, TRBD2 (6 bases). Trimming left V 4 bases short and J 4 bases short, with 17 bases between. The CDR3 has 16 residues. CDR1 is SEHNR and CDR2 is FQNEAQ in the germline V gene (reference sequence). In DNA form, the CDR3 reads TGTGCCAGCAGCTCCGGGGCGGAGGGCCCTTACAATGAGCAGTTCTTC. Protein sequence: CASSSGAEGPYNEQFF.

The genes are TRBV28 and TRBJ2-7; a possible D gene is TRBD1 (6 bases). Germline CDR1 is MDHEN and CDR2 is SYDVKM. Deletions cut 10 bases from V and 4 bases from J, with 17 bases between. The CDR3 has 13 residues. The DNA for the CDR3 is TGTGCCACCCTGGACAGCATAAATTACGAGCAGTACTTC. It translates to CATLDSINYEQYF.

The rearrangement uses TRBV5-8 and TRBJ2-1; TRBD2 aligns across 11 bases. CDR1 is SGHTS and CDR2 is YDEGEE in the germline V gene. The CDR3 covers 18 residues. Trimming cost V 0 bases and J 5 bases; bases outside gene matches: 10. The CDR3 DNA reads TGTGCCAGCAGCTTGGAGGCGGCTAGCGGGAGGTTCCACAATGAGCAGTTCTTC. It yields the protein CASSLEAASGRFHNEQFF.

The chain employs TRBV7-3 and TRBJ2-3; TRBD2 matches at 16 bases. Losses at the gene ends were 5 bases for V and 6 bases for J; bases not matched to a gene: 17. The germline V gene encodes CDR1 SGHTA and CDR2 FQGTGA. The CDR3 has 20 amino acids. The CDR3 sequence is CASSAQPPGLAGGPLDTQYF. The CDR3 nucleotides are TGTGCCAGCAGCGCCCAGCCCCCGGGACTAGCGGGAGGGCCGCTGGATACGCAGTATTTT.

This clone was seen a few times. The rearrangement links TRBV7-7 to TRBJ2-2; TRBD2 agrees at 11 bases. CDR3 length: 17 amino acids. The germline gives CDR1 SSHAT, CDR2 FNYEAQ (reference sequence). Trimming took 5 bases from V and 2 from J; bases not matched to a gene: 7. For the CDR3, the DNA is TGTGCCAGCAGCAAAACTAGCGGGAGCAGCAACACCGGGGAGCTGTTTTTT. It codes for CASSKTSGSSNTGELFF.